This TCR beta chain derives from a study of blood T cell repertoires in COVID-19. Across the whole study: The United States, Italy and Spain were the sources of the acute and convalescent COVID-19 samples. PBMCs, B-cell-depleted T cells, or T cells provided the cDNA or gDNA that made up the material.

Per germline, CDR1 MNHEY and CDR2 SVGAGI. CDR3 length: 15 amino acids. Unmatched junction bases numbered 12, after V lost 4 bases and J lost 7 bases. As handled by the study authors: For nucleated cells, counts were estimated from reference gene primer amplification. Method: immunoSEQ multiplex PCR; TCRdb's copy keeps in-frame clones and lacks some. V and J calls and clone size follow that table, whereas D and trimming were derived from the DNA. The sample yields about 120,000 clones, over 60% seen once. The V and J genes are TRBV6-5 and TRBJ1-2; the match to TRBD1 covers 7 bases. This TCR came from a woman of 80 years or more with acute or convalescent COVID-19. Source material: peripheral blood. The CDR3 sequence: CASSFPGTAAGGYTF. CDR3 nucleotides: TGTGCCAGCAGTTTTCCCGGGACAGCCGCGGGTGGCTACACCTTC.